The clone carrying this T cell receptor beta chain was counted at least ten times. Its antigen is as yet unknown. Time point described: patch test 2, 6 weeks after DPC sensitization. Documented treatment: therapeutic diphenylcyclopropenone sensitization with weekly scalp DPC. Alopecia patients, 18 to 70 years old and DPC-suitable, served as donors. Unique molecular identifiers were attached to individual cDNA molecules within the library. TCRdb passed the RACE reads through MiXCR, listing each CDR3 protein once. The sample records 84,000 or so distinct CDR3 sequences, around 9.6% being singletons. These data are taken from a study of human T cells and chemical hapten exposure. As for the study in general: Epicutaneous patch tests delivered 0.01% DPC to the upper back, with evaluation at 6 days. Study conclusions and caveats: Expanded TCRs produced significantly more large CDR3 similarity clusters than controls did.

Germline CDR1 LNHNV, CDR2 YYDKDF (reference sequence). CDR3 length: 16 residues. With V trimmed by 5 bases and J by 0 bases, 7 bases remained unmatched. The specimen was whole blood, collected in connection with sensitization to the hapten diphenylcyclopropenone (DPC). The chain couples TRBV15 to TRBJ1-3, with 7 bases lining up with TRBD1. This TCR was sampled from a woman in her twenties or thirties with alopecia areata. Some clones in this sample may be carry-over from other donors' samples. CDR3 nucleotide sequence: TGTGCCACCAGCCGCCGGGACAGAAACTCTGGAAACACCATATATTTT. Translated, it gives CATSRRDRNSGNTIYF.